These 4 T cell receptor beta chains came from one sample sequenced in a study of technical replicates of blood from several donors. Method: immunoSEQ multiplex PCR; TCRdb's copy keeps in-frame clones and lacks some. The sample holds 70,000 or so clones; 75% to 95% are singletons and the top ten take roughly 0.38%. Specimen: T cells isolated from PBMCs. These TCRs come from a human donor in good health. Some clones in this sample may be carry-over from other donors' samples.

V and J are TRBV6-6 and TRBJ1-4; D is possibly TRBD1 (6 bases). CDR1 is MNHNY, CDR2 SVGAGI, per germline (reference sequence). Trimming left V 5 bases short and J 6 bases short, with 16 bases between. The length of the CDR3 is 15 residues. CDR3 loop: CASSHLGGADEKLFF. DNA for the CDR3: TGTGCCAGCAGTCACCTGGGGGGGGCGGATGAAAAACTGTTTTTT.

The V call is TRBV6-5, the J call TRBJ2-1; possibly TRBD1 for D (6 bases). This CDR3 is built from 12 residues. Trimming removed 5 bases at V and 8 bases at J, with 10 bases between. Germline V gene lookup returns CDR1 MNHEY and CDR2 SVGAGI. CDR3 sequence: CASSPTGDEQFF. The CDR3 DNA sequence: TGTGCCAGCAGTCCGACAGGAGATGAGCAGTTCTTC.

This chain connects TRBV9 to TRBJ2-2; D possibly corresponds to TRBD2 (6 bases). CDR1 and CDR2 from the germline V gene are SGDLS and YYNGEE. The CDR3 is 15 residues long. V lost 0 bases and J 5 bases, leaving 11 bases between the germline ends. Here the CDR3 DNA reads TGTGCCAGCAGCGTAGGCCTAGCGAGGACCGGGGAGCTGTTTTTT. It codes for CASSVGLARTGELFF.

The J gene is TRBJ1-3, the V gene TRBV29-1; TRBD1 might be the D (6 bases). The CDR3 extends over 16 amino acids. V was pared by 7 bases and J by 1 base, with 20 bases between. Germline V lookup: CDR1 SQVTM, CDR2 ANQGSEA. The CDR3: CSAEIQVQGSGNTIYF. The CDR3 DNA is TGCAGCGCCGAAATACAAGTCCAGGGGTCTGGAAACACCATATATTTT. Looking up the rest from reference TRBV29-1 and TRBJ1-3 gives the full variable domain: SAVISQKPSRDICQRGTSLTIQCQVDSQVTMMFWYRQQPGQSLTLIATANQGSEATYESGFVIDKFPISRPNLTFSTLTVSNMSPEDSSIYLCSAEIQVQGSGNTIYFGEGSWLTVV.